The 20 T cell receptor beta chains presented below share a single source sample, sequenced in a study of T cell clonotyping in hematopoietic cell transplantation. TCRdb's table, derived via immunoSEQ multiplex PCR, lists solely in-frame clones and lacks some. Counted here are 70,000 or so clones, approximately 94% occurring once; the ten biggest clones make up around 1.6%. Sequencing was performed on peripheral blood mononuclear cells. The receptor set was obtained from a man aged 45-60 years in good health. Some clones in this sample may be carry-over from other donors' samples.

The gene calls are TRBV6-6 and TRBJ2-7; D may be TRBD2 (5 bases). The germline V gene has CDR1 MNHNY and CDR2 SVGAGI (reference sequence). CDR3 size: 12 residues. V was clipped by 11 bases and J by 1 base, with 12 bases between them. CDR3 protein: CAVSGSSYEQYF. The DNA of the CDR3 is TGTGCCGTCTCGGGGTCTTCCTACGAGCAGTACTTC.

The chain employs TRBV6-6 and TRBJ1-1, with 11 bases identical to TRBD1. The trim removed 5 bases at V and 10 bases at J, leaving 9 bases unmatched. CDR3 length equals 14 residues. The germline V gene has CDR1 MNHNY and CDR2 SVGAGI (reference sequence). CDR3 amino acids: CASSTMDRGLRAFF. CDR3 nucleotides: TGTGCCAGCAGTACTATGGACAGGGGGCTACGAGCTTTCTTT.

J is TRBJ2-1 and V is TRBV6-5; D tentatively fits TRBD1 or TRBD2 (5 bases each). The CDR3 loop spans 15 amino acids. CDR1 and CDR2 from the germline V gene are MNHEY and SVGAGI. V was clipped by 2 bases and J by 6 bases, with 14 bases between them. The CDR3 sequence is CASSYAPGPINEQFF. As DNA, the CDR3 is TGTGCCAGCAGTTACGCCCCGGGACCGATCAATGAGCAGTTCTTC.

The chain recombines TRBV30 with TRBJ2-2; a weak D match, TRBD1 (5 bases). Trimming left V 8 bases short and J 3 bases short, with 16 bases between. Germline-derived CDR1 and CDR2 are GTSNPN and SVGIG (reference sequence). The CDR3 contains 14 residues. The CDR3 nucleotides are TGTGCCGGGTCAGAGACAGCACACACCGGGGAGCTGTTTTTT. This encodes CAGSETAHTGELFF.

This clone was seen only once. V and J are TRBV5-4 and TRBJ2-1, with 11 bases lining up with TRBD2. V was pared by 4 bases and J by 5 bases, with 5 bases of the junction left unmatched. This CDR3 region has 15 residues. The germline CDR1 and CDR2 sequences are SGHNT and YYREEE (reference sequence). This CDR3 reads CASSVPSGGHNEQFF. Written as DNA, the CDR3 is TGTGCCAGCAGCGTACCTAGCGGGGGGCACAATGAGCAGTTCTTC.

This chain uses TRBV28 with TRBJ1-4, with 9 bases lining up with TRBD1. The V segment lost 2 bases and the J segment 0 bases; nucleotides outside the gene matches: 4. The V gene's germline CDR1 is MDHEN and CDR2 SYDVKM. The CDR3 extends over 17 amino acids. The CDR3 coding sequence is TGTGCCAGCAGTTTACCGGGACAGGGACCAACTAATGAAAAACTGTTTTTT. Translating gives CASSLPGQGPTNEKLFF.

CDR3 nucleotide sequence: TGTGCCTGGAGTGTACAAGGGGGTACAGATACGCAGTATTTT. Translating gives CAWSVQGGTDTQYF. The chain combines TRBV30 with TRBJ2-3; D perhaps matches TRBD1 (6 bases). This CDR3 comprises 14 residues. Germline V lookup: CDR1 GTSNPN, CDR2 SVGIG (reference sequence). The V end lost 0 bases, the J end lost 3 bases, and 10 bases lay between the germline ends.

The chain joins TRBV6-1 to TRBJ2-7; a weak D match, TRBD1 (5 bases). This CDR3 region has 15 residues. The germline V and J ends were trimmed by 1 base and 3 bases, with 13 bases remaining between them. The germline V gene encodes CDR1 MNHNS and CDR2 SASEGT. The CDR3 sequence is CASSEDRPDIYEQYF. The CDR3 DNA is TGTGCCAGCAGTGAAGACAGGCCGGACATCTACGAGCAGTACTTC.

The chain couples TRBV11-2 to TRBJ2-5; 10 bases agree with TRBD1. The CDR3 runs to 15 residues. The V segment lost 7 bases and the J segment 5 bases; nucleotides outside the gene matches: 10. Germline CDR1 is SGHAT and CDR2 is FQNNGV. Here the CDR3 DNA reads TGTGCCAGCACCCCACGACAGGGGGCGCGGGAGACCCAGTACTTC. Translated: CASTPRQGARETQYF.

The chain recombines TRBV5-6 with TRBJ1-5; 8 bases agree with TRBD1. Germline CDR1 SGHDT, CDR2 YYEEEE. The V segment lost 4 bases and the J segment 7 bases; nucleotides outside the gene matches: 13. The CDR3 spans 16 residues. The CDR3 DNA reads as TGTGCCAGCAGCCCTATACCGGACAGGGAGGGACAGCCCCAGCATTTT. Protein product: CASSPIPDREGQPQHF.

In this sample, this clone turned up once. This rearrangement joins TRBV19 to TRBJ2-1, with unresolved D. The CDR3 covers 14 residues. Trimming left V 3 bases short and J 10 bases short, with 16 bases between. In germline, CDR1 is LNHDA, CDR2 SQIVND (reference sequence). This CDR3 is CASSMPAPLGEQFF. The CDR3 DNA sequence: TGTGCCAGTAGTATGCCGGCCCCTCTTGGGGAGCAGTTCTTC.

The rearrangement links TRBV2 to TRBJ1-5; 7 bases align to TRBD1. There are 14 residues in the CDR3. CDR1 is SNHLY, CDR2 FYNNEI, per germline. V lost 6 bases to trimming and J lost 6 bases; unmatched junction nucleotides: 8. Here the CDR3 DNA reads TGTGCCAGCAGCACCTACAGGGGAATTCAGCCCCAGCATTTT. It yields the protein CASSTYRGIQPQHF.

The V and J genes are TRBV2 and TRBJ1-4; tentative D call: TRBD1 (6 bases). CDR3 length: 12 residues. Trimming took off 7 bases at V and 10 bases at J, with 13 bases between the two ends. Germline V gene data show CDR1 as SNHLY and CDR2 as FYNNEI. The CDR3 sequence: CASTGDPGKLFF. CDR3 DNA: TGTGCCAGCACAGGGGATCCCGGAAAACTGTTTTTT. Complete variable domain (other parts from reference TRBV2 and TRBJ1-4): EPEVTQTPSHQVTQMGQEVILRCVPISNHLYFYWYRQILGQKVEFLVSFYNNEISEKSEIFDDQFSVERPDGSNFTLKIRSTKLEDSAMYFCASTGDPGKLFFGSGTQLSVL.

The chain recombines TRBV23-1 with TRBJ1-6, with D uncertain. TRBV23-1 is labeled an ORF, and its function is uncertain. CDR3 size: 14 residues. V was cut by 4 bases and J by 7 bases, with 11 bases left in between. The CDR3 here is CASSRPGGNSPLHF. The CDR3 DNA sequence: TGCGCCAGCAGTCGCCCGGGAGGGAATTCACCCCTCCACTTT.

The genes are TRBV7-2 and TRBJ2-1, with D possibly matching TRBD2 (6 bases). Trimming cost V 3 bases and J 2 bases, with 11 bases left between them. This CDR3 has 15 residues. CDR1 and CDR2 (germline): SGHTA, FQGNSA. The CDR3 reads CASSFSGGAYNEQFF. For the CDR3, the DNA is TGTGCCAGCAGCTTTAGCGGCGGGGCCTACAATGAGCAGTTCTTC. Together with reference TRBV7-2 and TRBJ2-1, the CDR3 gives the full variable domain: GAGVSQSPSNKVTEKGKDVELRCDPISGHTALYWYRQSLGQGLEFLIYFQGNSAPDKSGLPSDRFSAERTGGSVSTLTIQRTQQEDSAVYLCASSFSGGAYNEQFFGPGTRLTVL.

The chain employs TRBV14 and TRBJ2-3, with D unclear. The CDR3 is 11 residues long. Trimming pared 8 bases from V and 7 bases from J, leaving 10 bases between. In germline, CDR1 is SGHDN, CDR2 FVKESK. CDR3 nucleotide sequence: TGTGCCAGCGCCATCACGTATACGCAGTATTTT. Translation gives CASAITYTQYF.

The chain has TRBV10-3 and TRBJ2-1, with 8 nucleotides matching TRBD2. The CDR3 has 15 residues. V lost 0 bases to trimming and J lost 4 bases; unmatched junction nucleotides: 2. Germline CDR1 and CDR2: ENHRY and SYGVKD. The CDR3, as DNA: TGTGCCATCAGTGAGTCGAGCGGGGGATACAATGAGCAGTTCTTC. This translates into CAISESSGGYNEQFF.

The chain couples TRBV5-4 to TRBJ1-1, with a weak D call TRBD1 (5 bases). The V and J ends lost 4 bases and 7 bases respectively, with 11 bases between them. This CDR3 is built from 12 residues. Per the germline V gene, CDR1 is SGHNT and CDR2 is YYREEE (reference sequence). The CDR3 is CASSPRDGEAFF. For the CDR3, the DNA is TGTGCCAGCAGCCCTAGGGACGGTGAAGCTTTCTTT.

The CDR3 DNA reads TGTGCCAGCAGTTATTTCAGTGGACTGTACTACAATGAGCAGTTCTTC. Protein product: CASSYFSGLYYNEQFF. The chain recombines TRBV11-1 with TRBJ2-1; a possible D gene is TRBD2 (5 bases). Germline CDR1 SGHAT, CDR2 FQDESV (reference sequence). V shed 6 bases and J shed 3 bases, with 18 bases lying between them. The CDR3 totals 16 residues.

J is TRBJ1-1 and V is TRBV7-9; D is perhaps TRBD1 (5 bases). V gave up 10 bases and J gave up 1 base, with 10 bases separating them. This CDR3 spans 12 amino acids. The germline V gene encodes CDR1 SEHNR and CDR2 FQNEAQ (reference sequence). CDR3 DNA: TGTGCCACCGGGGCTGGGAACACTGAAGCTTTCTTT. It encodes CATGAGNTEAFF.